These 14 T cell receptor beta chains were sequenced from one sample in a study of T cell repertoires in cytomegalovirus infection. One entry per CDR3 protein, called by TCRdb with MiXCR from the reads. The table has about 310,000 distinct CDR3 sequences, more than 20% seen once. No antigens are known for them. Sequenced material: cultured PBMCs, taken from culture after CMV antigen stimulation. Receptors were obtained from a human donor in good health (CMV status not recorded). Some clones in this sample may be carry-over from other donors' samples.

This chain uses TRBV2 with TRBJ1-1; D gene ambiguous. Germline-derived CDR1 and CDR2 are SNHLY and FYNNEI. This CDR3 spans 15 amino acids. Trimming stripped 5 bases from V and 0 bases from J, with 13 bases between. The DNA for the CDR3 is TGTGCCAGCAGTCGAAGCCCGCCAATGAACACTGAAGCTTTCTTT. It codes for CASSRSPPMNTEAFF. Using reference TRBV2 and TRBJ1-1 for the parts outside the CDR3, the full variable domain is EPEVTQTPSHQVTQMGQEVILRCVPISNHLYFYWYRQILGQKVEFLVSFYNNEISEKSEIFDDQFSVERPDGSNFTLKIRSTKLEDSAMYFCASSRSPPMNTEAFFGQGTRLTVV.

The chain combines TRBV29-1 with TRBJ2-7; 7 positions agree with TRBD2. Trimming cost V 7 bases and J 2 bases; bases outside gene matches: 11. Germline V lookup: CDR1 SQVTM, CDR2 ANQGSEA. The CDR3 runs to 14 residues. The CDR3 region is CSALSGKGTYEQYF. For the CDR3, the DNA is TGCAGCGCTTTAAGCGGGAAGGGGACCTACGAGCAGTACTTC.

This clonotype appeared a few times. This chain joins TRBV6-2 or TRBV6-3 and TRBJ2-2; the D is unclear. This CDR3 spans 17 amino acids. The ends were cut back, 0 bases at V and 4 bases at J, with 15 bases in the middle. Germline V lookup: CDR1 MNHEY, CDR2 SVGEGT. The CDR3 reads CASSYSTVPPPTGELFF. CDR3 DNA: TGTGCCAGCAGTTACTCGACGGTACCCCCTCCCACCGGGGAGCTGTTTTTT.

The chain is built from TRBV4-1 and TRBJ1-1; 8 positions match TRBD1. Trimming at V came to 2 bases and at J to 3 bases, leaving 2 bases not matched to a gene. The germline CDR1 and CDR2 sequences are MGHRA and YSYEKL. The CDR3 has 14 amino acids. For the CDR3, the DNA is TGCGCCAGCAGCCAACTCAGGGGGCACACTGAAGCTTTCTTT. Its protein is CASSQLRGHTEAFF.

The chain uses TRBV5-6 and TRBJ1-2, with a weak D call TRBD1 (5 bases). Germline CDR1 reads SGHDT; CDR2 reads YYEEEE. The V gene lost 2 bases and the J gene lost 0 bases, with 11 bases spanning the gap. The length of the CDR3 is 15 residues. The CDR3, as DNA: TGTGCCAGCAGCTTACCCGACAGTGCTAACTATGGCTACACCTTC. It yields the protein CASSLPDSANYGYTF.

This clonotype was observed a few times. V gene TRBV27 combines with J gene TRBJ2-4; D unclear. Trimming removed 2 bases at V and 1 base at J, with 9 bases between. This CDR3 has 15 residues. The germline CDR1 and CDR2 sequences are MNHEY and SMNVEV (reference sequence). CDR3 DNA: TGTGCCAGCAGTTTAAGAGATCAGGCCAAAAACATTCAGTACTTC. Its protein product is CASSLRDQAKNIQYF.

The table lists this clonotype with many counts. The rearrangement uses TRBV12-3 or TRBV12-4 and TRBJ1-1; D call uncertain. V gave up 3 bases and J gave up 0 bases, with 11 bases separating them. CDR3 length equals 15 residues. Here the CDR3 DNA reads TGTGCCAGCAGTTTGAAACCTCCCATGAACACTGAAGCTTTCTTT. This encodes CASSLKPPMNTEAFF.

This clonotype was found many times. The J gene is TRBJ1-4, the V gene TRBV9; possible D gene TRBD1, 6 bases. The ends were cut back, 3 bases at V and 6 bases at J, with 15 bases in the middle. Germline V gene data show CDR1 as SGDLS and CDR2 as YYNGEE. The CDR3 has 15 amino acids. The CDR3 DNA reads TGTGCCAGCAGCGCCGGACAGCCTGGGCATGAAAAACTGTTTTTT. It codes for CASSAGQPGHEKLFF.

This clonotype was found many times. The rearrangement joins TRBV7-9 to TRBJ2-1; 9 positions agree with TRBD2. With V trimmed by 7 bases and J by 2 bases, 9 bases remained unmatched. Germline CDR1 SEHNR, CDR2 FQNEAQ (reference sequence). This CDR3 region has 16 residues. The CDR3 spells CASNYGGGRAYNEQFF. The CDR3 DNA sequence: TGTGCCAGCAACTATGGCGGCGGGAGGGCCTACAATGAGCAGTTCTTC.

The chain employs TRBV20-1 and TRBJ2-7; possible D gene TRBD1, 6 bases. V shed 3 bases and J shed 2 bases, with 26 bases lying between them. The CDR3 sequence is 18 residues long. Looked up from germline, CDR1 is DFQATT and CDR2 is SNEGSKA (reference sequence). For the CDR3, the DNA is TGCAGTGCTAGCCAAATGAGATTGGACAGATCGCCAGCCTACGAGCAGTACTTC. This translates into CSASQMRLDRSPAYEQYF.

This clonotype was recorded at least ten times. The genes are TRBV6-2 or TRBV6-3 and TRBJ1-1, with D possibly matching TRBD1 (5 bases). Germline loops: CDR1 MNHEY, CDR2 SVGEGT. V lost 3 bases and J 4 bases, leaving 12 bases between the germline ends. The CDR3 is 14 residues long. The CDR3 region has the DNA TGTGCCAGCAGTTATAATCTGGGGACCACTGAAGCTTTCTTT. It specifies CASSYNLGTTEAFF.

CDR3 coding DNA: TGTGCCAGCAGCTTAGCGGTCCACGCGAACACCGGGGAGCTGTTTTTT. Translated, it gives CASSLAVHANTGELFF. V usage is TRBV7-6 and J usage is TRBJ2-2; D gene uncertain. V lost 0 bases, J lost 0 bases, and 8 bases lay in between. Germline values: CDR1 SGHVS, CDR2 FNYEAQ. CDR3 size: 16 residues.

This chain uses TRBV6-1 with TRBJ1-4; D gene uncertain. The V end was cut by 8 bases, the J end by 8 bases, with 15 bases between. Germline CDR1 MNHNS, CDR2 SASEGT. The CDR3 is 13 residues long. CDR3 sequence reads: CASLSPGQEKLFF. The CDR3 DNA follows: TGTGCCAGCCTAAGCCCCGGGCAAGAAAAACTGTTTTTT.

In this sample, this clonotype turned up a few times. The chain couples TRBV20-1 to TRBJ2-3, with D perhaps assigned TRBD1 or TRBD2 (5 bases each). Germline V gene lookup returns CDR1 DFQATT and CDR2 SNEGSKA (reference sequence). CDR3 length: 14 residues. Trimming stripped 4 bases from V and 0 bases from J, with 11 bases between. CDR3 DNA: TGCAGTGCTACCGGGACGGCTAGCACAGATACGCAGTATTTT. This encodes CSATGTASTDTQYF.